This T cell receptor beta chain was obtained from a study of control samples from healthy donors and cancer patients. Germline V gene sequence: CDR1 LGHDT, CDR2 YNNKEL (reference sequence). With 0 bases removed from V and 0 bases from J, the gap between germline ends came to 10 bases. The CDR3 contains 16 residues. Assay used: immunoSEQ multiplex PCR; TCRdb lists only in-frame clones, some missing. The sample includes approximately 150,000 clones, approximately 94% of them seen just once. The sequence was obtained from a woman between 18 and 30 years old in good health. The V call is TRBV3-1 (or the pseudogene TRBV3-2), the J call TRBJ2-3; possibly TRBD2 for D (5 bases). Sequenced: blood. In nucleotides, the CDR3 is TGTGCCAGCAGCCAAGAACCCCGGGGTAGCACAGATACGCAGTATTTT. It yields the protein CASSQEPRGSTDTQYF.